This record concerns one T cell receptor beta chain sequence. The sample belongs to a study of T cells expressing NK-cell markers. From its re-call of the 5' RACE reads, TCRdb lists each CDR3 protein once, without DNA. This sample contains approximately 440,000 distinct CDR3 sequences. Germline V lookup: CDR1 SQVTM, CDR2 ANQGSEA. The CDR3 has 16 amino acids. The sample was blood T cells: a sorted CD56 or NKG2C T cell subset, CD4+ or CD8+ T cells, or bulk PBMC T cells (not recorded which). The clonotype was recovered from a woman aged 50 to 60 in good health. V and J are TRBV29-1 and TRBJ1-3; the TRBD1 assignment by TCRdb is unverifiable without DNA. The CDR3 sequence: CSVLWRTADSGNTIYF.